Each of the 15 T cell receptor beta chains below was sequenced from the same sample in a study of T cell responses to AZD1222 COVID-19 vaccine. Here immunoSEQ multiplex PCR was the method, and the copy in TCRdb shows in-frame clones only, minus some. This sample has around 180,000 clones, with approximately 92% found just once. This specimen consisted of peripheral blood, obtained on day 0 of AZD1222 vaccination. The receptor source for this set is an adult in good health.

The CDR3 DNA is TGTGCCAGTAGCAACTCGGACAGGGGCTCTGGAAACACCATATATTTT. Protein product: CASSNSDRGSGNTIYF. The chain couples TRBV19 to TRBJ1-3; 9 positions match TRBD1. This CDR3 is built from 16 residues. CDR1 is LNHDA and CDR2 is SQIVND in the germline V gene (reference sequence). With 6 bases clipped from V and 0 bases from J, the junction kept 6 bases outside the gene matches.

This clone was detected only once. This chain connects TRBV10-2 to TRBJ2-1; 11 positions agree with TRBD2. Germline V CDR1 and CDR2: WSHSY, SAAADI. This CDR3 is built from 16 residues. The V segment lost 4 bases and the J segment 4 bases; nucleotides outside the gene matches: 6. CDR3 coding DNA: TGCGCCAGCAGTGCCGGGCTAGCGGGGGGTTACAATGAGCAGTTCTTC. Its translation: CASSAGLAGGYNEQFF.

The rearrangement joins TRBV7-2 to TRBJ1-2; D uncertain. In germline, CDR1 is SGHTA, CDR2 FQGNSA. V gave up 5 bases and J gave up 8 bases, with 18 bases separating them. The CDR3 totals 14 residues. The chain's CDR3 is CASSVNGVPMGYTF. In DNA form, the CDR3 reads TGTGCCAGCAGCGTTAACGGGGTTCCTATGGGCTACACCTTC.

The gene calls are TRBV30 and TRBJ2-7; D not certain. This CDR3 has 11 residues. Germline CDR1 and CDR2: GTSNPN and SVGIG (reference sequence). V was trimmed by 3 bases and J by 6 bases, leaving 9 bases between them. The DNA of the CDR3 is TGTGCCTGGAGGTTCGTCGGCGAGCAGTACTTC. Amino acid sequence: CAWRFVGEQYF.

This clone rates as medium-sized. The V call is TRBV6-1, the J call TRBJ2-1; perhaps TRBD2 as D (7 bases). Germline V gives CDR1 MNHNS, CDR2 SASEGT. This CDR3 has 16 amino acids. Between the trimmed V and J ends, which lost 1 base and 1 base, there was a span of 11 bases. The CDR3 sequence is CASSEGGGGSYNEQFF. The CDR3 DNA is TGTGCCAGCAGTGAAGGGGGAGGGGGGTCCTACAATGAGCAGTTCTTC.

There are a few counts of this clone. Mismatch with germline at one junction end may stem from a read error. This chain links TRBV6-4 with TRBJ2-7; tentatively, D is TRBD2 (5 bases). The CDR3 length is 13 residues. In germline, CDR1 is MRHNA, CDR2 SNTAGT. Here the CDR3 DNA reads TGTGCCAGCAGTGAGGGAGCTTCCTCCGAGCAGTACTTC. Residues: CASSEGASSEQYF.

With respect to this clone: Other DNA sequences from this sample encode an identical CDR3 as well. The chain uses TRBV5-1 and TRBJ1-1; D uncertain. The CDR3 sequence is 13 residues long. The germline V and J ends were trimmed by 0 bases and 5 bases, with 8 bases remaining between them. Germline CDR1 is SGHRS and CDR2 is YFSETQ. The CDR3 sequence: CASSLGGGTEAFF. The CDR3 DNA follows: TGCGCCAGCAGCTTGGGCGGAGGGACTGAAGCTTTCTTT.

The chain employs TRBV18 and TRBJ2-5; TRBD1 matches 7 bases. V shed 0 bases and J 1 base; nucleotides not matched to a gene: 8. The CDR3 extends over 17 amino acids. Germline V gene lookup returns CDR1 KGHSH and CDR2 LQKENI. CDR3 amino acids: CASSPPGPGGSQETQYF. The CDR3 DNA follows: TGTGCCAGCTCACCACCGGGTCCAGGGGGATCCCAAGAGACCCAGTACTTC.

The V and J genes are TRBV7-9 and TRBJ1-5, with D possibly being TRBD1 (5 bases). V dropped 5 bases and J dropped 4 bases, with 15 bases sitting between them. Germline CDR1 is SEHNR and CDR2 is FQNEAQ (reference sequence). The CDR3 runs to 15 residues. The CDR3 DNA reads TGTGCCAGCAGCCCTGGGGGTGTGGGGAATCAGCCCCAGCATTTT. This encodes CASSPGGVGNQPQHF.

The rearrangement uses TRBV11-2 and TRBJ2-2, with D possibly being TRBD2 (7 bases). This CDR3 is 17 amino acids long. Per germline, CDR1 SGHAT and CDR2 FQNNGV. Trimming cost V 4 bases and J 0 bases, with 15 bases left between them. As DNA, the CDR3 is TGTGCCAGCAGCTCACGGGGGCTAGCGGCGAACACCGGGGAGCTGTTTTTT. Translation: CASSSRGLAANTGELFF.

This chain uses TRBV15 with TRBJ1-6; D ambiguous. This CDR3 region has 15 residues. The germline V gene encodes CDR1 LNHNV and CDR2 YYDKDF (reference sequence). Trimming took 0 bases from V and 10 from J, leaving 13 bases between them. The CDR3 spells CATSRDPKGRSPLHF. The CDR3 DNA is TGTGCCACCAGCAGAGACCCCAAGGGCCGATCACCCCTCCACTTT.

The chain carries TRBV9 and TRBJ2-7; a weak D match, TRBD2 (6 bases). CDR3 length: 15 amino acids. The germline CDR1 and CDR2 sequences are SGDLS and YYNGEE. V lost 4 bases, J lost 2 bases, and 16 bases lay in between. The CDR3 loop is CASSPGDSKPYEQYF. Here the CDR3 DNA reads TGTGCCAGCAGCCCGGGGGACTCCAAACCCTACGAGCAGTACTTC.

The rearrangement joins TRBV7-6 to TRBJ1-3; TRBD1 is a possible D gene (5 bases). In germline, CDR1 is SGHVS, CDR2 FNYEAQ. Deletions cut 5 bases from V and 4 bases from J, with 18 bases between. The CDR3 totals 16 residues. The CDR3 bases are TGTGCCAGCAGCCCTTCGGGGGGGGTTGCCGGAAACACCATATATTTT. Its translation is CASSPSGGVAGNTIYF.

The chain is built from TRBV12-3 or TRBV12-4 and TRBJ1-1; TRBD1 might be the D (5 bases). The CDR3 spans 13 residues. Trimming pared 2 bases from V and 14 bases from J, leaving 18 bases between. The CDR3 region has the DNA TGTGCCAGCAGTTTACCGGGACCCCCAAGGCTCTTCTTT. It codes for CASSLPGPPRLFF.

The chain has TRBV28 and TRBJ1-5; 9 bases fit TRBD1. The length of the CDR3 is 16 residues. The germline V gene has CDR1 MDHEN and CDR2 SYDVKM. V shed 2 bases, J shed 0 bases, and the junction held 2 bases outside the gene matches. The CDR3 is CASSLPTGGSNQPQHF. The CDR3 region has the DNA TGTGCCAGCAGTTTACCGACAGGGGGTAGCAATCAGCCCCAGCATTTT.